A selection of T cell receptor beta chains follows, all from one sample in a study of T-cell memory formation after mild COVID-19. TCRdb passed the 5' RACE reads through MiXCR, listing each CDR3 protein once. The sample lists 550,000 to 650,000 distinct CDR3 sequences, about 18% occurring once. What was sequenced was PBMCs or a T cell subset sorted from them (not recorded which). The receptors derive from an adult woman who had mild COVID-19 (a few samples of this study predate the infection). Cell type and time point are not known. CDR3s include the opening cysteine and the closing phenylalanine or tryptophan. The D gene is left open where the match is weak. Clone size, where shown, is once, few, many, or a class for clones that have expanded.

size	V	D	J	CDR3	DNA
few	TRBV28	TRBD1	TRBJ2-3	CASWDRVGDTQYF	TGTGCCAGCTGGGACAGGGTTGGAGATACGCAGTATTTT
few	TRBV4-1	-	TRBJ2-3	CASSQKDSPDTQYF	TGCGCCAGCAGCCAAAAGGACAGCCCAGATACGCAGTATTTT
few	TRBV21-1	-	TRBJ1-1	CASSIRVSTEAFF	TGTGCCAGCAGCATCAGGGTGAGCACTGAAGCTTTCTTT
once	TRBV20-1	TRBD2	TRBJ2-5	CSASPLAGGHRETQYF	TGCAGTGCTAGCCCACTAGCGGGGGGGCACCGGGAGACCCAGTACTTC
-	TRBV15	TRBD2	TRBJ2-7	CATSGTSGRYEQYF	TGTGCCACCAGCGGGACTAGCGGACGCTACGAGCAGTACTTC
few	TRBV29-1	-	TRBJ1-3	CSVRQALTGNTIYF	TGCAGCGTTAGACAGGCGCTCACTGGAAACACCATATATTTT
-	TRBV7-2	-	TRBJ2-2	CASSRPPGELFF	TGTGCCAGCAGCAGACCCCCCGGGGAGCTGTTTTTT
few	TRBV6-6	-	TRBJ2-7	CASRPASPGGGLSYEQYF	TGTGCCAGCAGACCCGCCTCCCCGGGTGGGGGGCTGTCCTACGAGCAGTACTTC
-	TRBV5-1	TRBD1	TRBJ1-1	CASSLGDRDTEAFF	TGCGCCAGCAGCTTGGGGGACAGGGACACTGAAGCTTTCTTT
-	TRBV30	TRBD1	TRBJ1-1	CAWSEAGGTEAFF	TGTGCCTGGAGTGAGGCAGGGGGCACTGAAGCTTTCTTT
many	TRBV4-1	TRBD2	TRBJ2-7	CASSQDSGVVSYEQYF	TGCGCCAGCAGCCAAGATAGCGGGGTTGTCTCCTACGAGCAGTACTTC
-	TRBV4-1	TRBD2	TRBJ2-7	CASSQGWGGYYNEQYF	TGCGCCAGCAGCCAAGGATGGGGGGGGTACTATAACGAGCAGTACTTC
-	TRBV25-1	TRBD1	TRBJ1-2	CASSDRGWDGYTF	TGTGCCAGCAGCGACAGGGGTTGGGATGGCTACACCTTC
few	TRBV29-1	TRBD2	TRBJ2-7	CSVGSTSVPYEQYF	TGCAGCGTTGGGAGTACTAGCGTCCCCTACGAGCAGTACTTC
few	TRBV7-6	-	TRBJ1-5	CASVRRPGPDQPQHF	TGTGCCAGCGTAAGAAGGCCAGGCCCGGATCAGCCCCAGCATTTT
-	TRBV4-2	-	TRBJ2-3	CASSQRRGGTDTQYF	TGTGCCAGCAGCCAACGGAGGGGGGGCACAGATACGCAGTATTTT
-	TRBV7-3	TRBD1	TRBJ2-1	CASSRRFQGAYNEQFF	TGTGCCAGCAGCCGTCGTTTCCAGGGGGCCTACAATGAGCAGTTCTTC
-	TRBV12-3/TRBV12-4	-	TRBJ2-5	CASSFTGPGETQYF	TGTGCCAGCAGTTTTACAGGGCCGGGGGAGACCCAGTACTTC